A selection of T cell receptor beta chains follows, all from one sample in a study of monozygotic twins with inflammatory bowel disease. TCRdb re-called the 5' RACE reads; one entry per CDR3 protein, DNA not given. Recorded for this sample: fewer than 150,000 distinct CDR3 sequences. Sequenced: blood. The receptors come from a human donor with ulcerative colitis or Crohn's disease, or a healthy co-twin of an affected twin (not recorded which). Each CDR3 is given with its conserved first and last residue. Each record gives: J gene, V gene, CDR3 protein.

j_call: TRBJ1-4
v_call: TRBV28
cdr3_aa: CASSLPTATNEKLFF

j_call: TRBJ2-5
v_call: TRBV7-2
cdr3_aa: CASSSRQGAAETQYF

j_call: TRBJ1-2
v_call: TRBV5-1
cdr3_aa: CASSVTSNYGYTF

j_call: TRBJ2-5
v_call: TRBV6-5
cdr3_aa: CASSYSARGPQETQYF

j_call: TRBJ2-3
v_call: TRBV5-1
cdr3_aa: CASSLAWAGGTDTQYF

j_call: TRBJ1-2
v_call: TRBV18
cdr3_aa: CASSHGQGYGYTF

j_call: TRBJ2-3
v_call: TRBV6-2/TRBV6-3
cdr3_aa: CASSTASPGYGDTQYF

j_call: TRBJ1-5
v_call: TRBV27
cdr3_aa: CASSSRDRAQPQHF

j_call: TRBJ2-7
v_call: TRBV10-3
cdr3_aa: CAISASGQGSYEQYF

j_call: TRBJ2-5
v_call: TRBV29-1
cdr3_aa: CSVSMGETQYF

j_call: TRBJ2-1
v_call: TRBV11-3
cdr3_aa: CASSHGTPGNEQFF

j_call: TRBJ2-1
v_call: TRBV20-1
cdr3_aa: CSHQKGYEQFF

j_call: TRBJ1-3
v_call: TRBV5-1
cdr3_aa: CASAKGPSGNTIYF

j_call: TRBJ2-1
v_call: TRBV27
cdr3_aa: CTSTLEWGSYNEQFF

j_call: TRBJ2-1
v_call: TRBV6-2/TRBV6-3
cdr3_aa: CASTLAPLAGGRNEQFF

j_call: TRBJ2-1
v_call: TRBV6-5
cdr3_aa: CASSGGGLNEQFF

j_call: TRBJ2-7
v_call: TRBV18
cdr3_aa: CASFSPSGGYEQYF

j_call: TRBJ2-7
v_call: TRBV4-1
cdr3_aa: CASSQAGTTLYEQYF

j_call: TRBJ2-5
v_call: TRBV13
cdr3_aa: CASSPLGAGIQETQYF

j_call: TRBJ1-2
v_call: TRBV16
cdr3_aa: CASSQLPGKDGYTF

j_call: TRBJ1-1
v_call: TRBV27
cdr3_aa: CASSLNRQNTEAFF

j_call: TRBJ1-5
v_call: TRBV5-1
cdr3_aa: CASSFGVNQPQHF

j_call: TRBJ2-3
v_call: TRBV14
cdr3_aa: CASSTTMADTQYF

j_call: TRBJ2-1
v_call: TRBV7-6
cdr3_aa: CASSYINLGNEQFF

j_call: TRBJ2-1
v_call: TRBV10-3
cdr3_aa: CAIGSGQNEQFF

j_call: TRBJ2-2
v_call: TRBV30
cdr3_aa: CAWSEGQVTWELFF

j_call: TRBJ2-3
v_call: TRBV12-5
cdr3_aa: CASALGGGPDTQYF

j_call: TRBJ1-5
v_call: TRBV18
cdr3_aa: CASSPGAGNQPQHF

j_call: TRBJ2-3
v_call: TRBV29-1
cdr3_aa: CSVSPRDTPDTQYF

j_call: TRBJ2-5
v_call: TRBV20-1
cdr3_aa: CSAMRGVQETQYF

j_call: TRBJ2-5
v_call: TRBV5-5
cdr3_aa: CASSPGLNQETQYF